The 23 T cell receptor beta chains reported below all come from one sample, sequenced in a study of identical twins. In TCRdb, the 5' RACE reads were re-called with MiXCR into one record per CDR3 protein. Altogether some 900,000 distinct CDR3 sequences are present, over 9% being singletons, with the ten largest covering around 1.5%. These records were also assigned to another study, of yellow fever vaccine responses in identical twins.

The sequenced sample was PBMCs. The source is a woman aged 18-29 years in good health.

This sequence joins TRBV2 and TRBJ2-5, with 7 bases fitting TRBD2. The CDR3 runs to 17 residues. CDR1 SNHLY and CDR2 FYNNEI come from the germline V gene. The J segment lost 4 bases and the V segment lost 6 bases, leaving 17 bases of the junction unmatched. The CDR3 DNA follows: TGTGCCAGCAGCGAGAAAGGTGGGGGGGTAAGACGAGAGACCCAGTACTTC. This gives the protein CASSEKGGGVRRETQYF.

The V gene is TRBV6-4, the J gene TRBJ2-7, with 10 bases lining up with TRBD2. Germline trimming cut 10 bases from V and 2 bases from J; bases unmatched to any gene: 8. CDR3 length: 14 amino acids. Germline-derived CDR1 and CDR2 are MRHNA and SNTAGT. This chain's CDR3 is CAIIPLAGAYEQYF. CDR3 DNA sequence: TGTGCCATCATACCGCTAGCGGGAGCCTACGAGCAGTACTTC.

This clonotype has at least ten counts. This chain connects TRBV7-9 to TRBJ2-7; a possible D gene is TRBD1 (6 bases). Trimming stripped 1 base from V and 3 bases from J, with 13 bases between. The CDR3 loop spans 15 amino acids. Germline V CDR1 and CDR2: SEHNR, FQNEAQ (reference sequence). The CDR3 loop reads CASSLGSGADYEQYF. The DNA for the CDR3 is TGTGCCAGCAGCTTAGGGTCAGGGGCCGACTACGAGCAGTACTTC.

The chain recombines TRBV7-9 with TRBJ1-2, with D unresolved. V lost 6 bases and J 7 bases, leaving 15 bases between the germline ends. Germline-derived CDR1 and CDR2 are SEHNR and FQNEAQ (reference sequence). There are 13 residues in the CDR3. The CDR3 DNA sequence: TGTGCCAGCAGTCCGTTGGGGTCGCGTGGCTACACCTTC. Translating gives CASSPLGSRGYTF.

The chain uses TRBV7-6 and TRBJ2-2, with TRBD2 matching over 8 bases. V shed 0 bases, J shed 4 bases, and the junction held 10 bases outside the gene matches. CDR3 size: 18 residues. CDR1 is SGHVS and CDR2 is FNYEAQ in the germline V gene. The chain's CDR3 is CASSLAASGGPVTGELFF. The CDR3 DNA follows: TGTGCCAGCAGCTTAGCGGCGTCGGGGGGGCCGGTCACCGGGGAGCTGTTTTTT.

V is TRBV12-3 or TRBV12-4 and J is TRBJ2-3; either TRBD1 or TRBD2 may fit D (6 bases each). This CDR3 is built from 15 residues. Trimming removed 5 bases at V and 2 bases at J, with 14 bases between. CDR3 sequence reads: CASSAQGGPTDTQYF. In nucleotides, the CDR3 is TGTGCCAGCAGTGCACAGGGAGGACCCACAGATACGCAGTATTTT.

This sequence joins TRBV12-3 or TRBV12-4 and TRBJ2-1, with a weak D call TRBD1 (5 bases). The CDR3 is made up of 14 amino acids. Trimming pared 6 bases from V and 1 base from J, leaving 10 bases between. The CDR3, as DNA: TGTGCCAGCAGGCCAGGGATTTCCTACAATGAGCAGTTCTTC. The encoded protein is CASRPGISYNEQFF.

This clonotype was detected a few times. The V call is TRBV25-1, the J call TRBJ2-5; 10 bases line up with TRBD2. Trimming removed 2 bases from V and 4 bases from J; junction bases left unmatched: 7. The CDR3 is made up of 16 amino acids. Germline V lookup: CDR1 MGHDK, CDR2 SYGVNS. The CDR3 sequence is CASSEGGAGGSETQYF. In DNA, the CDR3 is TGTGCCAGCAGTGAAGGAGGAGCGGGAGGGTCAGAGACCCAGTACTTC.

V usage is TRBV19 and J usage is TRBJ1-4; TRBD1 aligns across 8 bases. Germline V gene data show CDR1 as LNHDA and CDR2 as SQIVND (reference sequence). This CDR3 is built from 14 residues. Trimming cost V 5 bases and J 7 bases; bases outside gene matches: 6. Written as DNA, the CDR3 is TGTGCCAGTAGTTCCCGACAGGGGACTGAAAAACTGTTTTTT. Protein sequence: CASSSRQGTEKLFF. The full variable domain, completed using reference TRBV19 and TRBJ1-4, is DGGITQSPKYLFRKEGQNVTLSCEQNLNHDAMYWYRQDPGQGLRLIYYSQIVNDFQKGDIAEGYSVSREKKESFPLTVTSAQKNPTAFYLCASSSRQGTEKLFFGSGTQLSVL.

The genes are TRBV20-1 and TRBJ1-2, with D uncertain. The CDR3 runs to 11 residues. Per the germline V gene, CDR1 is DFQATT and CDR2 is SNEGSKA (reference sequence). V was clipped by 0 bases and J by 8 bases, with 7 bases between them. The CDR3 reads CSARDEPGYTF. As DNA, the CDR3 is TGCAGTGCTAGAGATGAGCCAGGCTACACCTTC.

The chain couples TRBV20-1 to TRBJ1-2; D unclear. The V gene's germline CDR1 is DFQATT and CDR2 SNEGSKA (reference sequence). The CDR3 runs 8 residues. CDR3 in amino acids: CSEDGYTF. DNA for the CDR3: TGCAGCGAAGATGGCTACACCTTC.

A few counts support this clonotype. This rearrangement joins TRBV5-1 to TRBJ2-5, with 7 bases fitting TRBD1. This CDR3 spans 15 amino acids. CDR1 is SGHRS, CDR2 YFSETQ, per germline. J lost 2 bases, V lost 3 bases, and 7 bases had no gene match. The CDR3 loop is CASSYAGTEQETQYF. The CDR3 coding sequence is TGCGCCAGCAGCTACGCCGGGACAGAACAAGAGACCCAGTACTTC.

This clonotype was detected a few times. The chain has TRBV7-2 and TRBJ2-5; TRBD2 is a possible D gene (6 bases). The V and J ends lost 5 bases and 2 bases respectively, with 15 bases between them. The CDR3 runs 15 residues. Per the germline V gene, CDR1 is SGHTA and CDR2 is FQGNSA. The CDR3 reads CASSRTLALQETQYF. The DNA of the CDR3 is TGTGCCAGCAGCAGAACCCTAGCGTTACAAGAGACCCAGTACTTC. Full variable domain (outside the CDR3, taken from reference TRBV7-2 and TRBJ2-5): GAGVSQSPSNKVTEKGKDVELRCDPISGHTALYWYRQSLGQGLEFLIYFQGNSAPDKSGLPSDRFSAERTGGSVSTLTIQRTQQEDSAVYLCASSRTLALQETQYFGPGTRLLVL.

This clonotype was picked up many times. The chain recombines TRBV15 with TRBJ2-7; D unclear. Trimming left V 0 bases short and J 1 base short, with 4 bases between. Germline values: CDR1 LNHNV, CDR2 YYDKDF (reference sequence). The CDR3 length is 13 residues. For the CDR3, the DNA is TGTGCCACCAGCAGAGACTCGTCCTACGAGCAGTACTTC. This gives the protein CATSRDSSYEQYF.

This clonotype was observed a handful of times. This sequence joins TRBV29-1 and TRBJ2-3; D may be TRBD2 (5 bases). Trimming shortened V by 2 bases and J by 0 bases, and 6 bases separated the two germline ends. The germline V gene has CDR1 SQVTM and CDR2 ANQGSEA. The CDR3 runs to 13 residues. In DNA form, the CDR3 reads TGCAGCGTTGAACTAGCTAGCACAGATACGCAGTATTTT. Translating it yields CSVELASTDTQYF.

CDR3 bases: TGTGCCAGCAGCTTCACAGGGGGCGGTGGAAACACCATATATTTT. Amino acid sequence: CASSFTGGGGNTIYF. The chain is built from TRBV11-2 and TRBJ1-3, with 9 bases aligning to TRBD1. The CDR3 is 15 residues long. V shed 3 bases and J 3 bases; nucleotides not matched to a gene: 3. CDR1 SGHAT and CDR2 FQNNGV come from the germline V gene.

The CDR3 DNA follows: TGTGCCACCAGCAGAGATCTGAGAGGGCGGGAGTCGAATGAGCAGTTCTTC. It specifies CATSRDLRGRESNEQFF. The J gene is TRBJ2-1, the V gene TRBV15, with 7 bases fitting TRBD2. With V trimmed by 0 bases and J by 7 bases, 12 bases remained unmatched. Germline V gene sequence: CDR1 LNHNV, CDR2 YYDKDF (reference sequence). There are 17 residues in the CDR3. Filled out from reference TRBV15 and TRBJ2-1, the complete variable domain reads DAMVIQNPRYQVTQFGKPVTLSCSQTLNHNVMYWYQQKSSQAPKLLFHYYDKDFNNEADTPDNFQSRRPNTSFCFLDIRSPGLGDTAMYLCATSRDLRGRESNEQFFGPGTRLTVL.

The chain joins TRBV20-1 to TRBJ2-7; D possibly corresponds to TRBD1 (5 bases). Germline loops: CDR1 DFQATT, CDR2 SNEGSKA (reference sequence). This CDR3 contains 16 residues. The CDR3 reads CSFWGLGTELGYEQYF. The CDR3 DNA sequence: TGCAGCTTCTGGGGCTTGGGAACAGAGCTTGGCTACGAGCAGTACTTC.

This chain links TRBV7-2 with TRBJ1-1; 11 bases align to TRBD1. The CDR3 consists of 15 residues. The V segment lost 1 base and the J segment 5 bases; nucleotides outside the gene matches: 3. Looked up from germline, CDR1 is SGHTA and CDR2 is FQGNSA. This CDR3 reads CASSLGDRGFTEAFF. The CDR3 DNA is TGTGCCAGCAGCTTAGGGGACAGGGGGTTTACTGAAGCTTTCTTT.

This clonotype was observed many times. The chain has TRBV20-1 and TRBJ2-1; D is unclear. This CDR3 has 15 residues. Trimming removed 0 bases at V and 0 bases at J, with 9 bases between. Germline V gene lookup returns CDR1 DFQATT and CDR2 SNEGSKA (reference sequence). The CDR3 sequence is CSARDRWSSYNEQFF. CDR3 nucleotides: TGCAGTGCTAGAGATCGTTGGAGCTCCTACAATGAGCAGTTCTTC.

The chain combines TRBV3-1 with TRBJ2-1; D might be TRBD1 (6 bases). The CDR3 loop spans 14 amino acids. V shed 3 bases and J shed 4 bases, with 10 bases lying between them. CDR1 is LGHDT, CDR2 YNNKEL, per germline (reference sequence). This CDR3 reads CASSQGAKYNEQFF. CDR3 coding DNA: TGTGCCAGCAGCCAGGGGGCCAAATACAATGAGCAGTTCTTC.

The chain joins TRBV20-1 to TRBJ1-3, with D possibly TRBD1 on 6 matching bases. The germline V gene has CDR1 DFQATT and CDR2 SNEGSKA (reference sequence). The V and J ends lost 6 bases and 1 base respectively, with 13 bases between them. This CDR3 contains 14 residues. DNA for the CDR3: TGCAGTGCCATCTATGGGACATCTGGAAACACCATATATTTT. This translates into CSAIYGTSGNTIYF.

This clonotype was found a few times. The gene calls are TRBV28 and TRBJ2-1, with D perhaps given as TRBD1 or TRBD2 (6 bases each). The CDR3 is 15 residues long. Looked up from germline, CDR1 is MDHEN and CDR2 is SYDVKM. Trimming took 3 bases from V and 7 from J, leaving 16 bases between them. CDR3: CASSFTFGGVNEQFF. The CDR3 nucleotides read TGTGCCAGCAGTTTCACTTTCGGGGGCGTTAATGAGCAGTTCTTC.